Reported below is one T cell receptor beta chain. Its antigen is unidentified. Germline CDR1 SEHNR, CDR2 FQNEAQ (reference sequence). V gave up 6 bases and J gave up 4 bases; unmatched junction bases: 3. CDR3 length: 13 residues. The record originates from a study of cytomegalovirus exposure and HLA in healthy donors. The assay was immunoSEQ multiplex PCR, and TCRdb's table has in-frame clones only and misses some. The repertoire holds 150,000 to 200,000 clones, under 90% seen once, with approximately 10% in the top ten. The donors formed part of the approximately 110-subject validation cohort, distinct from the approximately 630-subject first cohort. Overall study results and limits: Cytomegalovirus status, reportedly, was diagnosed with high specificity and sensitivity by the classifier. A list of roughly 160 TCR beta chains associated with cytomegalovirus was given.

The chain has TRBV7-9 and TRBJ2-3; TRBD2 matches 8 bases. Sequencing was carried out using PBMCs. The TCR comes from a woman aged 18 to 35 in good health and CMV-seropositive. CDR3 coding DNA: TGTGCCAGCAGAACAGCGGGGGCAGATACGCAGTATTTT. It yields the protein CASRTAGADTQYF.